This is a list of T cell receptor beta chains from one sample in a study of a mutant IDH1 vaccine in newly diagnosed glioma. These receptors' antigens are unknown. The assay was immunoSEQ multiplex PCR, and TCRdb's table has in-frame clones only and misses some. Of roughly 120,000 clones detected, 80% appear once; the ten largest clones hold 5.5%. This specimen was PBMCs, taken from a glioma patient whose treatment included an IDH1 peptide vaccine. The origin of the receptors is a man in his forties with glioma. The CDR3 runs from the conserved cysteine through the conserved F or W. The D gene is left open where the match is weak. For some rows the clone size is stated as once, few or many, or as a class when expanded; others skip it.

clone_size	d_call	j_call	v_call	cdr3_aa	cdr3_nt
-	TRBD1	TRBJ1-2	TRBV7-9	CASSSGTGGGYGYTF	TGTGCCAGCAGCTCAGGGACAGGGGGAGGCTATGGCTACACCTTC
once	-	TRBJ2-3	TRBV29-1	CSVDAGARTDTQYF	TGCAGCGTTGATGCGGGGGCCCGCACAGATACGCAGTATTTT
-	TRBD1	TRBJ1-5	TRBV30	CAFSTGDDQPQHF	TGTGCCTTCTCCACAGGGGACGATCAGCCCCAGCATTTT
-	TRBD1	TRBJ2-2	TRBV7-8	CASSDTGQRTGELFF	TGTGCCAGCAGTGACACGGGACAGAGGACCGGGGAGCTGTTTTTT
-	-	TRBJ2-5	TRBV7-2	CASSRDRLQETQYF	TGTGCCAGCAGCAGAGACAGGCTCCAAGAGACCCAGTACTTC
few	-	TRBJ1-1	TRBV27	CASSLWGLNTEAFF	TGTGCCAGCAGTTTGTGGGGGTTGAACACTGAAGCTTTCTTT
-	-	TRBJ2-6	TRBV29-1	CSVARPTGYGANVLTF	TGCAGCGTTGCGCGTCCCACAGGGTATGGGGCCAACGTCCTGACTTTC
-	-	TRBJ2-5	TRBV5-8	CASSLARETQYF	TGTGCCAGCAGCTTGGCTAGGGAGACCCAGTACTTC
-	-	TRBJ1-1	TRBV9	CASSVGESEAFF	TGTGCCAGCAGCGTCGGGGAATCTGAAGCTTTCTTT
once	TRBD2	TRBJ2-7	TRBV29-1	CSVGELGFSGRFNEQYF	TGCAGCGTGGGAGAGTTAGGCTTTAGCGGGAGGTTCAACGAGCAGTACTTC
-	-	TRBJ1-2	TRBV5-1	CASSLDATGVRYTF	TGCGCCAGCAGCTTGGACGCGACAGGAGTCCGCTACACCTTC
-	-	TRBJ1-3	TRBV7-8	CASSLVPPWGSSGNTIYF	TGTGCCAGCAGCTTAGTACCCCCCTGGGGGAGCTCTGGAAACACCATATATTTT
few	-	TRBJ1-1	TRBV10-2	CASLQGKEEAFF	TGCGCCAGTTTACAAGGAAAGGAGGAAGCTTTCTTT
-	-	TRBJ1-2	TRBV28	CASSSTGLGLTNGYTF	TGTGCCAGCAGTTCGACCGGCCTCGGGTTAACGAATGGCTACACCTTC
few	TRBD1	TRBJ2-7	TRBV19	CASSRRDPTGGYEQYF	TGTGCCAGTAGTAGACGGGACCCCACAGGGGGGTACGAGCAGTACTTC
-	-	TRBJ1-5	TRBV5-4	CASSLEGSQPQHF	TGTGCCAGCAGCTTGGAGGGTTCTCAGCCCCAGCATTTT
-	TRBD2	TRBJ2-3	TRBV15	CATSSSRGVRGGTDTQYF	TGTGCCACCAGCAGCTCCCGGGGGGTAAGGGGAGGCACAGATACGCAGTATTTT
-	-	TRBJ1-1	TRBV5-5	CASSLRSMRTEAFF	TGTGCCAGCAGCTTACGCTCCATGAGGACTGAAGCTTTCTTT
-	-	TRBJ1-1	TRBV11-2	CASSFGENTEAFF	TGTGCCAGCAGCTTCGGGGAGAACACTGAAGCTTTCTTT
-	-	TRBJ1-2	TRBV10-3	CAITTGTVYGYTF	TGTGCCATCACCACCGGGACCGTATATGGCTACACCTTC
-	-	TRBJ1-2	TRBV7-2	CASRGDYGYTF	TGTGCCAGCAGGGGAGACTATGGCTACACCTTC
-	-	TRBJ1-2	TRBV29-1	CSATIGVSNYGYTF	TGCAGCGCAACAATCGGGGTATCTAACTATGGCTACACCTTC
-	TRBD1	TRBJ1-2	TRBV28	CASSLGRTGSGYTF	TGTGCCAGCAGCCTAGGCCGGACAGGTTCTGGCTACACCTTC
-	TRBD2	TRBJ2-1	TRBV5-1	CASSPGTSGYNEQFF	TGCGCCAGCAGCCCGGGGACTAGCGGCTACAATGAGCAGTTCTTC
-	-	TRBJ2-1	TRBV9	CASSVGSGVGQFF	TGTGCCAGCAGCGTAGGTTCCGGGGTTGGGCAGTTCTTC
-	-	TRBJ2-5	TRBV30	CAWSTFQETQYF	TGTGCCTGGTCAACCTTCCAAGAGACCCAGTACTTC
-	-	TRBJ2-2	TRBV21-1	CARKTGTPGELFF	TGTGCCAGAAAGACAGGGACCCCCGGGGAGCTGTTTTTT
-	-	TRBJ2-7	TRBV11-2	CASSPLTGFGYEQYF	TGTGCCAGCAGCCCTCTCACAGGGTTCGGCTACGAGCAGTACTTC
-	-	TRBJ2-5	TRBV7-6	CASSFLGTETQYF	TGTGCCAGCAGCTTTCTCGGCACGGAGACCCAGTACTTC
-	-	TRBJ2-7	TRBV9	CASSGGRDYEQYF	TGTGCCAGCAGCGGAGGTCGGGACTACGAGCAGTACTTC
-	-	TRBJ2-7	TRBV5-5	CASSLATLRWDF	TGTGCCAGCAGCTTGGCGACCCTACGCTGGGACTTC
-	-	TRBJ1-1	TRBV6-4	CASRQGANTEAFF	TGTGCCAGCAGACAGGGCGCGAACACTGAAGCTTTCTTT
-	-	TRBJ2-5	TRBV4-1	CASSQEGQGWPRETQYF	TGCGCCAGCAGCCAGGAGGGGCAGGGATGGCCCCGAGAAACCCAGTACTTC
-	-	TRBJ1-5	TRBV7-8	CASSPGQYNQPQHF	TGTGCCAGCAGCCCTGGACAGTACAATCAGCCCCAGCATTTT
-	-	TRBJ1-3	TRBV7-9	CASSPTSGNTIYF	TGTGCCAGCAGCCCGACCTCTGGAAACACCATATATTTT
-	TRBD2	TRBJ2-3	TRBV5-6	CASSPLAGGPTDTQYF	TGTGCCAGCAGCCCACTAGCGGGGGGGCCAACAGATACGCAGTATTTT
-	-	TRBJ2-1	TRBV5-1	CASSFQDYNEQFF	TGCGCCAGCAGCTTCCAAGATTACAATGAGCAGTTCTTC
-	-	TRBJ2-3	TRBV19	CASSPSLGHTDTQYF	TGTGCCAGTAGTCCCTCCCTCGGGCACACAGATACGCAGTATTTT
-	-	TRBJ1-5	TRBV30	CAWSSDHAAQPQHF	TGTGCCTGGAGTTCCGACCATGCCGCGCAGCCCCAGCATTTT
-	-	TRBJ2-7	TRBV27	CASSLGARPPYEQYF	TGTGCCAGCAGTTTAGGGGCTCGTCCCCCCTACGAGCAGTACTTC
few	TRBD2	TRBJ2-3	TRBV4-3	CASSQGVAGADTQYF	TGCGCCAGCAGCCAAGGCGTAGCGGGAGCAGATACGCAGTATTTT
-	TRBD1	TRBJ2-7	TRBV6-5	CASGRTGAGHEQYF	TGTGCCAGCGGTCGAACAGGGGCTGGCCACGAGCAGTACTTC
-	TRBD1	TRBJ2-7	TRBV5-6	CASTTLPGQDSYEQYF	TGTGCCAGCACTACCTTACCGGGACAGGACTCCTACGAGCAGTACTTC
-	-	TRBJ2-5	TRBV5-1	CASSTVARTQETQYF	TGCGCCAGCAGCACCGTCGCCCGTACCCAGGAGACCCAGTACTTC
-	TRBD2	TRBJ2-7	TRBV19	CASSMSGASGRLSEQYF	TGTGCCAGTAGTATGTCGGGAGCTAGCGGCCGATTGTCCGAGCAGTACTTC